One sample yielded the 7 T cell receptor beta chains listed below, sequenced in a study of CD8 T cells in ankylosing spondylitis. TCRdb itself ran the 5' RACE reads through MiXCR, one entry per CDR3 protein. The sample contains around 140,000 distinct CDR3 sequences, over 10% of which appear only once. The material sequenced was blood, either unsorted or a sorted T cell fraction (not recorded which). The receptors shown here come from a female donor with ankylosing spondylitis or in good health (not recorded which).

This clonotype appeared many times. The rearrangement joins TRBV20-1 to TRBJ1-1, with D possibly being TRBD1 (6 bases). The CDR3 totals 14 residues. Germline V gene lookup returns CDR1 DFQATT and CDR2 SNEGSKA (reference sequence). Trimming shortened V by 2 bases and J by 8 bases, and 18 bases separated the two germline ends. CDR3 loop: CSARPPPGEVEAFF. The CDR3 bases are TGCAGTGCTAGACCTCCGCCAGGGGAAGTCGAAGCTTTCTTT.

This clonotype was recorded many times. J is TRBJ2-7 and V is TRBV5-1; 7 bases align to TRBD1. Germline V gene lookup returns CDR1 SGHRS and CDR2 YFSETQ. The V and J ends lost 5 bases and 4 bases, in that order; junction bases with no gene match: 6. There are 13 residues in the CDR3. The CDR3 is CASRWDRTYEQYF. Here the CDR3 DNA reads TGCGCCAGCAGATGGGACAGAACTTACGAGCAGTACTTC.

In this sample, this clonotype turned up a few times. The CDR3 reads CASSLDPSGSYEQYF. CDR3 sequence (DNA): TGTGCCAGCAGCTTGGACCCTAGCGGGAGCTACGAGCAGTACTTC. The chain uses TRBV5-6 and TRBJ2-7; the match to TRBD2 covers 10 bases. The CDR3 has 15 amino acids. V lost 0 bases and J lost 3; bases outside the gene matches: 3. Germline values: CDR1 SGHDT, CDR2 YYEEEE.

Concerning this clonotype itself: With a much larger clone just one base away, this may be a read error. The V and J genes are TRBV5-1 and TRBJ1-4; the D is unclear. Per germline, CDR1 SGHRS and CDR2 YFSETQ. There are 14 residues in the CDR3. The chain's CDR3 is CASSFRSTNDKLFF. CDR3 DNA: TGCGCCAGCAGCTTCAGATCAACTAATGACAAACTGTTTTTT.

This clonotype was seen repeatedly, ten times or more. J is TRBJ2-7 and V is TRBV28; weak D call: TRBD1 (6 bases). Per germline, CDR1 MDHEN and CDR2 SYDVKM. The CDR3 spans 17 residues. Trimming took 5 bases from V and 4 from J, leaving 24 bases between them. The CDR3 reads CASSLRSRGRSSYEQYF. In DNA, the CDR3 is TGTGCCAGCAGTCTCCGCTCCAGGGGTAGAAGTAGTTACGAGCAGTACTTC.

This clonotype has a count of ten or more. The chain employs TRBV2 and TRBJ2-4; 7 nucleotides agree with TRBD1. The CDR3 spans 18 residues. Germline assignment: CDR1 SNHLY and CDR2 FYNNEI. The J segment lost 0 bases and the V segment lost 7 bases, leaving 15 bases of the junction unmatched. The CDR3 DNA sequence: TGTGCCAGCAACGCCGGGACAGCGGTCCCCCTAGCCAAAAACATTCAGTACTTC. Translation gives CASNAGTAVPLAKNIQYF. Full variable domain (remainder filled in from reference TRBV2 and TRBJ2-4): EPEVTQTPSHQVTQMGQEVILRCVPISNHLYFYWYRQILGQKVEFLVSFYNNEISEKSEIFDDQFSVERPDGSNFTLKIRSTKLEDSAMYFCASNAGTAVPLAKNIQYFGAGTRLSVL.

The chain uses TRBV24-1 and TRBJ2-5; D ambiguous. The V end was cut by 0 bases, the J end by 2 bases, with 6 bases between. Germline V gene lookup returns CDR1 KGHDR and CDR2 SFDVKD. This CDR3 is built from 14 residues. This CDR3 reads CATSDLANQETQYF. The CDR3 DNA sequence: TGTGCCACCAGTGATTTGGCTAATCAAGAGACCCAGTACTTC.